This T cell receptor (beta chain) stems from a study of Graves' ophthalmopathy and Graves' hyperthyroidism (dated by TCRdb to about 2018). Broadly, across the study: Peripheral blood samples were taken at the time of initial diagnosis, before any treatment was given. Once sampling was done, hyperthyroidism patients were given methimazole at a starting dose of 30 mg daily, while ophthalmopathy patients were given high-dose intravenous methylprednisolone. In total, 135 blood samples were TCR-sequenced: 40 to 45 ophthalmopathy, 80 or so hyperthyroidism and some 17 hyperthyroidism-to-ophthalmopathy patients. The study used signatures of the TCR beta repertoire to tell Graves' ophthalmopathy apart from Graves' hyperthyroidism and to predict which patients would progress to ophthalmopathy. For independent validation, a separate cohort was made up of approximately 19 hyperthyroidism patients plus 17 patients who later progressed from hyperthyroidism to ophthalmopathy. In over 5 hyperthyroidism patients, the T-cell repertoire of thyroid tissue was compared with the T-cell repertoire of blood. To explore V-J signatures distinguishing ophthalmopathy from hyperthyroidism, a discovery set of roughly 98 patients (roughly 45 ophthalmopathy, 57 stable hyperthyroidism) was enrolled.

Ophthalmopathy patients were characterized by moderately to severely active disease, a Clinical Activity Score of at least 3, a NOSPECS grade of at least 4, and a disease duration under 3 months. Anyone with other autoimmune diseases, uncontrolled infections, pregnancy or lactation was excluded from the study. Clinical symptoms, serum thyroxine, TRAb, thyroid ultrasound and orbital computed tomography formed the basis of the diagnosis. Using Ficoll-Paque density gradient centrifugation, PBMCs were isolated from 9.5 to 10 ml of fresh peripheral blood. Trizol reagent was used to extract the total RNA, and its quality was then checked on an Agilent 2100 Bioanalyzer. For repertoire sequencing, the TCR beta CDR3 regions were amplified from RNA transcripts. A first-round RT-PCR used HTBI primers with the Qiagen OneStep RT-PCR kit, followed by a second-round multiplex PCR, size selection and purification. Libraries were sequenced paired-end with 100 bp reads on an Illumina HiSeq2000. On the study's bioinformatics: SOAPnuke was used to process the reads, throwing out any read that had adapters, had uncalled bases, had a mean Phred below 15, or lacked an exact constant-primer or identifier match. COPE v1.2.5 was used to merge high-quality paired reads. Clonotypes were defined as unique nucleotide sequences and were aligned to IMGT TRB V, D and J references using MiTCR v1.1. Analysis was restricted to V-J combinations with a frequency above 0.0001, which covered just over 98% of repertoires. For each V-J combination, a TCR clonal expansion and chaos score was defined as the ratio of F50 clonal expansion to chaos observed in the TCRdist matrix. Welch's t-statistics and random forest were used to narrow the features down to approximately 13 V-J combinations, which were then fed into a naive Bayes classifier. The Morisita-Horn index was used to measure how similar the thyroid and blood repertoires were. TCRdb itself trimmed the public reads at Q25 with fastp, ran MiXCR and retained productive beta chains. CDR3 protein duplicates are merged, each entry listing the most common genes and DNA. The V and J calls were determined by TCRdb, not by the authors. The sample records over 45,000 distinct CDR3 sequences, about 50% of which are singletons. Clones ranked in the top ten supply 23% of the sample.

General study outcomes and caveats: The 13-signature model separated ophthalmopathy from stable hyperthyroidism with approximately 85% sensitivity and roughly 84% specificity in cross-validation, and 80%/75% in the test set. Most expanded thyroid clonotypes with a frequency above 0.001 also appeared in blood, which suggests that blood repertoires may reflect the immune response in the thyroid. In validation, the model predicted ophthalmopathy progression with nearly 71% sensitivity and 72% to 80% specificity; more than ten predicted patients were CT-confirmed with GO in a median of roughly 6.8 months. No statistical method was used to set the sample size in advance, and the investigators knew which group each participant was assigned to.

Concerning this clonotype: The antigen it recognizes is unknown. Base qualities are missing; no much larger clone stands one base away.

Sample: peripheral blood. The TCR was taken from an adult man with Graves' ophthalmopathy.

The nucleotide sequence reads as follows: TGTGCCAGCGGGGACGGTGCTAGCGGGAGAGACGAGCAGTACTTC. This encodes CASGDGASGRDEQYF. The chain joins TRBV25-1 to TRBJ2-7; TRBD2 lines up with 10 middle nucleotides. Relative to germline, V is missing 8 bases and J is missing 5 bases, with 12 bases of the junction outside any gene match. CDR1 and CDR2 were assigned from the germline V gene as MGHDK and SYGVNS. The CDR3 starts with the cysteine, ends with the phenylalanine, and has 15 residues. The only DNA kept is the CDR3, 45 bases in frame from the first base.